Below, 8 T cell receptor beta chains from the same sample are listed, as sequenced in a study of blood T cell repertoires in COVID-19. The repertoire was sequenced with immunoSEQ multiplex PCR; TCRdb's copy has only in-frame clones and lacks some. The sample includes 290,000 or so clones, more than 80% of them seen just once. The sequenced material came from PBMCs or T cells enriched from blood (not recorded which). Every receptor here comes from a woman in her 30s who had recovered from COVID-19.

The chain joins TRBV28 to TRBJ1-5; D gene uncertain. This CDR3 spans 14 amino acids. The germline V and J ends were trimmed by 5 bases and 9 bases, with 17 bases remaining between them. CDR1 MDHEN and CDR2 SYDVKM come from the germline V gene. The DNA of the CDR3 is TGTGCCAGCAGTACCCCCCGTGATATGAGGCCCCAGCATTTT. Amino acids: CASSTPRDMRPQHF.

The CDR3 DNA sequence: TGTGCCAGCAAACGGGACAGGGTTAGCGGCTACACCTTC. Its protein product is CASKRDRVSGYTF. This chain joins TRBV28 and TRBJ1-2; 9 bases fit TRBD1. Per germline, CDR1 MDHEN and CDR2 SYDVKM. J lost 8 bases, V lost 7 bases, and 8 bases had no gene match. The CDR3 sequence is 13 residues long.

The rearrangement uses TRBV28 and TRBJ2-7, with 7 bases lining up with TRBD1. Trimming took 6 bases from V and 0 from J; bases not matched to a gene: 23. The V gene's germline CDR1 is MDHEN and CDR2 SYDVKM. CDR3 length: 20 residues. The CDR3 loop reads CASRQSGGDRRLSSSYEQYF. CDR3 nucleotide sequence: TGTGCCAGCAGACAATCAGGGGGAGACAGGCGCCTCTCAAGCTCCTACGAGCAGTACTTC.

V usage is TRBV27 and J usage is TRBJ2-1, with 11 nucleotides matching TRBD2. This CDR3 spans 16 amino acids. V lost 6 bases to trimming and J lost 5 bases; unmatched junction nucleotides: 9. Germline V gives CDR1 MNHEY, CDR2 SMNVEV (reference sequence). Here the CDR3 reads CASSPTTSGANNEQFF. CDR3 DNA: TGTGCCAGCAGCCCGACGACTAGCGGGGCGAACAATGAGCAGTTCTTC.

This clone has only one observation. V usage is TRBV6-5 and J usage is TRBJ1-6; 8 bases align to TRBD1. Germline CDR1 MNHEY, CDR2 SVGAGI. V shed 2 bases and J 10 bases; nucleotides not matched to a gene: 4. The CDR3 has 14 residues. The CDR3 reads CASSYGDRGSPLHF. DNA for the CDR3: TGTGCCAGCAGTTACGGCGACAGGGGATCACCCCTCCACTTT.

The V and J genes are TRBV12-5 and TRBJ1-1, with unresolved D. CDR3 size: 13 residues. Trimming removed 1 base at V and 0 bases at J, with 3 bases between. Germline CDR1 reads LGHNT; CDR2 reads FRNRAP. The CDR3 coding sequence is TGTGCTAGTGGTTTGGACTTGAACACTGAAGCTTTCTTT. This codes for CASGLDLNTEAFF.

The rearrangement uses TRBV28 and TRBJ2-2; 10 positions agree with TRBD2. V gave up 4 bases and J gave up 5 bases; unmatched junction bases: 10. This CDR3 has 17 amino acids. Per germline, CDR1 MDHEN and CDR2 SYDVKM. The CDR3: CASSSRASGRRTGELFF. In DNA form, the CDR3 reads TGTGCCAGCAGTTCCCGAGCTAGCGGGAGACGGACCGGGGAGCTGTTTTTT.

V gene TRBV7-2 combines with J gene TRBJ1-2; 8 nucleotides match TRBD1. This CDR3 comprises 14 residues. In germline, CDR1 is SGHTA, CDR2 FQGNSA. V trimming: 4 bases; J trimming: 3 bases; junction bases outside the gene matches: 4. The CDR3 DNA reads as TGTGCCAGCAGCTCTCAGACAGGGGACTATGGCTACACCTTC. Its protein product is CASSSQTGDYGYTF.